This T cell receptor (beta chain) was sequenced during a study of blood T cell repertoires in COVID-19. Clinical history reported by participants formed the basis on which cohorts were assigned. In the authors' methods: From reference gene primer amplification, estimates of nucleated cell counts were derived. TCRdb's table, derived via immunoSEQ multiplex PCR, lists solely in-frame clones and lacks some. That table furnishes V, J and clone size, whereas the DNA furnished D and trimming. The sample contains about 210,000 clones, approximately 81% of which appear only once. The CDR3 has 20 amino acids. The germline CDR1 and CDR2 sequences are MNHEY and SMNVEV (reference sequence). After removal of 5 bases from V and 0 bases from J, the junction contained 12 bases not matched to a gene.

This rearrangement joins TRBV27 to TRBJ2-1; 14 bases map to TRBD2. The specimen sequenced was PBMCs or T cells enriched from blood (not recorded which). This receptor was obtained from a woman aged 50 to 60 with acute COVID-19. DNA of the CDR3: TGTGCCAGCAGTGCCCGGACTAGCGGGAGGCCCTCTAGCTCCTACAATGAGCAGTTCTTC. Encoded protein: CASSARTSGRPSSSYNEQFF.